This T cell receptor beta chain was sequenced for a study of vaccination and CD4 T cells after COVID-19. As for the study in general: Every participant was given two doses of BNT162b2 or mRNA-1273 vaccine.

Scientists ran DNA taken from cultured CD4+ T cells through the Oncomine TCR Beta short-read assay for sequencing. The template was genomic DNA from cultured CD4+ T cells. MiXCR, run by TCRdb on the PCR reads, gives a single entry per CDR3 protein. The data hold 9,500 to 11,000 distinct CDR3 sequences, with around 75% observed a single time. A remark on this clonotype: The antigen remains unidentified.

As to treatment: approximately 10-day PBMC culture with coronavirus spike peptide pools or control peptides (ViraFEST assay). CDR3 length: 14 amino acids. V gave up 5 bases and J gave up 3 bases, with 13 bases separating them. Per germline, CDR1 SGHTA and CDR2 FQGTGA. The V gene is TRBV7-3, the J gene TRBJ1-1; maybe TRBD1 (6 bases). This TCR was recovered from a human donor who had recovered from COVID-19. The sequenced sample consisted of CD4+ T cells from blood, cultured in vitro. In DNA, the CDR3 is TGTGCCAGCAGCCCGGTAGGACAGCACACTGAAGCTTTCTTT. It specifies CASSPVGQHTEAFF.